The 26 T cell receptor beta chains below come from one sample, sequenced in a study of cytomegalovirus exposure and HLA in healthy donors. The PCR used 60 Vbeta and 13 Jbeta primers. The data were produced by immunoSEQ multiplex PCR, yet TCRdb's version contains in-frame clones alone and is incomplete. This table has 160,000 or so clones, more than 60% appearing once. Material for sequencing was PBMCs. Receptor source: a woman in her thirties or forties in good health and CMV-seropositive.

CDR3 bases: TGTGCCAGCAGTTGGGGCAGCGGGGAAAGATACGAGCAGTACTTC. Translated: CASSWGSGERYEQYF. This rearrangement joins TRBV6-5 to TRBJ2-7; 7 nucleotides line up with TRBD2. Germline CDR1 reads MNHEY; CDR2 reads SVGAGI. The CDR3 contains 15 residues. Germline trimming cut 4 bases from V and 4 bases from J; bases unmatched to any gene: 10.

The CDR3 DNA reads as TGTGCCTGGAGTACCCGGGACAGGATTTATCATTATGGCTACACCTTC. It codes for CAWSTRDRIYHYGYTF. The J gene is TRBJ1-2, the V gene TRBV30; 8 bases are shared with TRBD1. Germline lookup yields CDR1 GTSNPN and CDR2 SVGIG (reference sequence). The CDR3 is 16 residues long. The V segment lost 2 bases and the J segment 5 bases; nucleotides outside the gene matches: 13. The full variable domain, completed using reference TRBV30 and TRBJ1-2, is SQTIHQWPATLVQPVGSPLSLECTVEGTSNPNLYWYRQAAGRGLQLLFYSVGIGQISSEVPQNLSASRPQDRQFILSSKKLLLSDSGFYLCAWSTRDRIYHYGYTFGSGTRLTVV.

On this clone: The sample has other DNA sequences that encode this CDR3 too. The gene calls are TRBV5-1 and TRBJ1-1, with a tentative D call TRBD1 (5 bases). The CDR3 is made up of 14 amino acids. Germline V CDR1 and CDR2: SGHRS, YFSETQ. V was trimmed by 1 base and J by 1 base, leaving 8 bases between them. CDR3 sequence (DNA): TGCGCCAGCAGCTTGACAGGCCGGAACACTGAAGCTTTCTTT. This gives the protein CASSLTGRNTEAFF.

The count of this clone is one. The V gene is TRBV28, the J gene TRBJ2-5, with 11 positions matching TRBD1. The V gene's germline CDR1 is MDHEN and CDR2 SYDVKM. This CDR3 has 20 amino acids. The V and J ends lost 6 bases and 1 base, in that order; junction bases with no gene match: 19. Here the CDR3 reads CASRKRDRGGAGGAQETQYF. As DNA, the CDR3 is TGTGCCAGCAGGAAGAGGGACAGGGGGGGAGCGGGGGGCGCCCAAGAGACCCAGTACTTC. The variable domain in full, with the rest retrieved from reference TRBV28 and TRBJ2-5, is DVKVTQSSRYLVKRTGEKVFLECVQDMDHENMFWYRQDPGLGLRLIYFSYDVKMKEKGDIPEGYSVSREKKERFSLILESASTNQTSMYLCASRKRDRGGAGGAQETQYFGPGTRLLVL.

CDR3 coding DNA: TGTGCCAGCAGTTTGGCAGGGGTTAATGAAAAACTGTTTTTT. Amino acids: CASSLAGVNEKLFF. The chain couples TRBV28 to TRBJ1-4, with a tentative D call TRBD1 (6 bases). The CDR3 has 14 residues. V lost 3 bases and J 4 bases, leaving 9 bases between the germline ends. Per the germline V gene, CDR1 is MDHEN and CDR2 is SYDVKM.

There are a few counts of this clone. The chain links TRBV28 to TRBJ1-1; D perhaps matches TRBD1 (6 bases). Trimming pared 7 bases from V and 0 bases from J, leaving 15 bases between. Germline lookup yields CDR1 MDHEN and CDR2 SYDVKM. This CDR3 comprises 15 residues. As DNA, the CDR3 is TGTGCCAGCAAAAAGGGAGACAGGATGAACACTGAAGCTTTCTTT. Its protein product is CASKKGDRMNTEAFF.

The chain couples TRBV6-6 to TRBJ2-1; 7 nucleotides align to TRBD1. The CDR3 is made up of 12 amino acids. Unmatched junction bases numbered 11, after V lost 8 bases and J lost 13 bases. Germline V gene sequence: CDR1 MNHNY, CDR2 SVGAGI (reference sequence). The CDR3 reads CASDTTGTEQFF. CDR3 coding DNA: TGTGCCAGCGACACGACCGGGACAGAACAGTTCTTC.

The chain links TRBV5-1 to TRBJ2-3; D may be TRBD1 (6 bases). Germline V CDR1 and CDR2: SGHRS, YFSETQ. V was cut by 5 bases and J by 0 bases, with 13 bases left in between. This CDR3 comprises 15 residues. This CDR3 reads CASSGGDTSTDTQYF. CDR3 DNA: TGCGCCAGCAGTGGGGGCGATACTAGCACAGATACGCAGTATTTT.

This clone has only a few counts. The chain combines TRBV2 with TRBJ2-2; 9 nucleotides agree with TRBD2. CDR1 and CDR2 from the germline V gene are SNHLY and FYNNEI. There are 15 residues in the CDR3. The V segment lost 9 bases and the J segment 3 bases; nucleotides outside the gene matches: 8. CDR3 sequence: CASHSSGADTGELFF. The CDR3 DNA reads as TGTGCCAGTCACTCTAGCGGGGCGGACACCGGGGAGCTGTTTTTT.

The chain couples TRBV19 to TRBJ1-2; no clear D. Trimming took 2 bases from V and 5 from J, leaving 12 bases between them. The germline V gene has CDR1 LNHDA and CDR2 SQIVND (reference sequence). CDR3 length: 14 residues. The CDR3 nucleotides are TGTGCCAGTAGTATAAATTACGGGTCATATGGCTACACCTTC. The encoded protein is CASSINYGSYGYTF.

The chain is built from TRBV10-1 and TRBJ2-5; 9 bases match TRBD2. The trim removed 4 bases at V and 4 bases at J, leaving 7 bases unmatched. CDR3 length: 15 residues. In germline, CDR1 is WNHNN, CDR2 SYGVQD (reference sequence). CDR3 nucleotides: TGCGCCAGCAGTGTGGGCGGGGGGGCTCGAGAGACCCAGTACTTC. Its translation is CASSVGGGARETQYF.

This clone was detected a few times. The chain uses TRBV6-5 and TRBJ2-3, with TRBD2 matching 8 bases. Trimming removed 6 bases from V and 4 bases from J; junction bases left unmatched: 6. From germline, CDR1 is MNHEY and CDR2 SVGAGI. This CDR3 spans 14 amino acids. DNA of the CDR3: TGTGCCAGCAGCTTGGGACTAGTTGCAGATACGCAGTATTTT. Its protein product is CASSLGLVADTQYF.

This chain links TRBV28 with TRBJ2-6; 9 nucleotides line up with TRBD1. Trimming cost V 6 bases and J 0 bases; bases outside gene matches: 6. Germline CDR1 is MDHEN and CDR2 is SYDVKM. This CDR3 has 17 amino acids. The CDR3 bases are TGTGCCAGCAGGGACAGGGGCCCCCTCTCTGGGGCCAACGTCCTGACTTTC. This sequence encodes CASRDRGPLSGANVLTF.

The J gene is TRBJ2-3, the V gene TRBV7-6, with 8 bases that match TRBD2. The CDR3 totals 17 residues. Germline lookup yields CDR1 SGHVS and CDR2 FNYEAQ. J was trimmed by 0 bases and V by 5 bases; bases with no gene match: 10. CDR3 nucleotide sequence: TGTGCCAGCAGCCCACGCCTAACTAGCGGTAGCACAGATACGCAGTATTTT. Its translation is CASSPRLTSGSTDTQYF. Combining the CDR3 with reference TRBV7-6 and TRBJ2-3 gives the whole variable domain GAGVSQSPRYKVTKRGQDVALRCDPISGHVSLYWYRQALGQGPEFLTYFNYEAQQDKSGLPNDRFSAERPEGSISTLTIQRTEQRDSAMYRCASSPRLTSGSTDTQYFGPGTRLTVL.

The chain uses TRBV25-1 and TRBJ1-2; 11 nucleotides line up with TRBD1. J was trimmed by 8 bases and V by 8 bases; bases with no gene match: 4. The CDR3 loop spans 12 amino acids. Germline V lookup: CDR1 MGHDK, CDR2 SYGVNS. This CDR3 reads CASGQGAGGYTF. The CDR3 region has the DNA TGTGCCAGCGGACAGGGGGCGGGGGGCTACACCTTC.

V usage is TRBV5-4 and J usage is TRBJ1-1; 8 positions agree with TRBD1. Germline V gene sequence: CDR1 SGHNT, CDR2 YYREEE (reference sequence). The CDR3 length is 13 residues. Trimming removed 4 bases from V and 4 bases from J; junction bases left unmatched: 3. The CDR3 is CASSRTGRTEAFF. For the CDR3, the DNA is TGTGCCAGCAGCCGGACAGGGCGCACTGAAGCTTTCTTT.

This clone was seen just once. The V gene is TRBV6-6, the J gene TRBJ2-6, with 7 bases lining up with TRBD2. Unmatched junction bases numbered 4, after V lost 7 bases and J lost 1 base. CDR1 is MNHNY, CDR2 SVGAGI, per germline (reference sequence). The CDR3 totals 15 residues. This CDR3 reads CASTRGESGANVLTF. The CDR3 DNA reads as TGTGCCAGCACTCGGGGGGAGTCTGGGGCCAACGTCCTGACTTTC.

This chain joins TRBV6-1 and TRBJ1-6; the match to TRBD1 covers 10 bases. The V gene's germline CDR1 is MNHNS and CDR2 SASEGT. This CDR3 comprises 16 residues. Unmatched junction bases numbered 3, after V lost 0 bases and J lost 7 bases. The CDR3 reads CASSEARTGGNSPLHF. CDR3 in DNA: TGTGCCAGCAGTGAAGCTCGGACAGGGGGGAATTCACCCCTCCACTTT.

This clone came up a few times. The rearrangement joins TRBV5-1 to TRBJ1-5; D ambiguous. Germline CDR1 SGHRS, CDR2 YFSETQ. V was pared by 3 bases and J by 0 bases, with 10 bases between. This CDR3 is 15 amino acids long. The CDR3 bases are TGCGCCAGCAGCTCACGACACGATAGCAATCAGCCCCAGCATTTT. This codes for CASSSRHDSNQPQHF.

Notes on this clone: An end of the junction differs from the germline gene, which may be a read error. The chain recombines TRBV19 with TRBJ1-1, with TRBD1 matching over 9 bases. The CDR3 consists of 14 residues. Germline assignment: CDR1 LNHDA and CDR2 SQIVND (reference sequence). The chain's CDR3 is CASSPTGGNAEAFF. For the CDR3, the DNA is TGTGCCAGTAGCCCGACAGGGGGGAACGCTGAAGCTTTCTTT.

This clone occurred a few times. The chain links TRBV5-5 to TRBJ1-4; D is ambiguous. Trimming removed 0 bases from V and 3 bases from J, with 6 bases in between. CDR3 length: 14 amino acids. Germline CDR1 SGHKS, CDR2 YYEKEE (reference sequence). The DNA of the CDR3 is TGTGCCAGCAGCTTGGCGGTGGCTAATGAAAAACTGTTTTTT. Its protein is CASSLAVANEKLFF.

The CDR3 coding sequence is TGTGCCAGCAGTTTGCCAGGGAGGAATTCACCCCTCCACTTT. Its translation is CASSLPGRNSPLHF. The chain has TRBV28 and TRBJ1-6, with D perhaps matching TRBD1 (5 bases). The CDR3 has 14 residues. Germline V gene lookup returns CDR1 MDHEN and CDR2 SYDVKM. V was shortened by 3 bases and J by 7 bases, with 10 bases between the two germline ends.

The chain couples TRBV5-1 to TRBJ2-2; a weak D match, TRBD1 (5 bases). Trimming stripped 5 bases from V and 4 bases from J, with 18 bases between. CDR1 is SGHRS and CDR2 is YFSETQ in the germline V gene. CDR3 size: 16 residues. CDR3 sequence: CASSPIIQGSTGELFF. For the CDR3, the DNA is TGCGCCAGCAGTCCAATAATCCAGGGATCCACCGGGGAGCTGTTTTTT. Complete variable domain (other parts from reference TRBV5-1 and TRBJ2-2): KAGVTQTPRYLIKTRGQQVTLSCSPISGHRSVSWYQQTPGQGLQFLFEYFSETQRNKGNFPGRFSGRQFSNSRSEMNVSTLELGDSALYLCASSPIIQGSTGELFFGEGSRLTVL.

The CDR3 bases are TGTGCCAGTAGTATCGTCCAGAATAGCAATCAGCCCCAGCATTTT. Protein sequence: CASSIVQNSNQPQHF. This chain connects TRBV19 to TRBJ1-5; D uncertain. This CDR3 contains 15 residues. Germline V gene lookup returns CDR1 LNHDA and CDR2 SQIVND (reference sequence). With 3 bases removed from V and 0 bases from J, the gap between germline ends came to 9 bases.

The genes are TRBV5-6 and TRBJ1-2; TRBD1 might be the D (6 bases). CDR1 and CDR2 (germline): SGHDT, YYEEEE. The CDR3 has 15 residues. Trimming stripped 5 bases from V and 5 bases from J, with 19 bases between. The chain's CDR3 is CASSTTPGTNYGYTF. CDR3 coding DNA: TGTGCCAGCAGTACAACCCCCGGGACAAATTATGGCTACACCTTC.

This clone turned up a few times. The chain combines TRBV28 with TRBJ1-3; D not certain. Trimming took 1 base from V and 4 from J, leaving 8 bases between them. The germline CDR1 and CDR2 sequences are MDHEN and SYDVKM. The CDR3 length is 14 residues. CDR3 sequence (DNA): TGTGCCAGCAGTTTATACACGCAGGGAAACACCATATATTTT. Encoded protein: CASSLYTQGNTIYF.